The TCR beta chain under discussion was sequenced for a study of early T cells in non-severe SARS-CoV-2 infection. Study in general: Unsorted whole blood bulk RNA was sequenced, with unpaired chains.

This clonotype was detected only a few times. Antigen unknown. General study points: There was a bias toward anti-spike CD8 responses in VDJdb matching, which missed private and CD4 specificities.

Germline CDR1 and CDR2: WSHSY and SAAADI. V shed 6 bases and J shed 6 bases, with 16 bases lying between them. This CDR3 contains 14 residues. Individual cDNA molecules carried attached unique molecular identifiers. TCRdb reanalysed the 5' RACE reads using MiXCR and keeps one entry per CDR3 protein. The sample contains over 90,000 distinct CDR3 sequences, approximately 12% of which appear only once. The chain is built from TRBV10-2 and TRBJ2-3, with D possibly being TRBD1 (6 bases). The sequenced sample was whole blood, obtained at baseline. This TCR came from an adult who was a healthcare worker with PCR-confirmed SARS-CoV-2 infection or an uninfected control (not recorded which). As DNA, the CDR3 is TGCGCCAGCAGACTTACAGGGCGTGGGGATACGCAGTATTTT. It specifies CASRLTGRGDTQYF.